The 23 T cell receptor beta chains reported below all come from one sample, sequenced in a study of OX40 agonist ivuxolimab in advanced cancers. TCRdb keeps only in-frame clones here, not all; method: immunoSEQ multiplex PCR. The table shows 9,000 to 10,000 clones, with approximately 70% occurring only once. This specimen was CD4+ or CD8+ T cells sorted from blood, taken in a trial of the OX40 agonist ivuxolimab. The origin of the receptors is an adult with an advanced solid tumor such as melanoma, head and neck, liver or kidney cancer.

The chain's CDR3 is CASRASGQETQYF. CDR3 bases: TGTGCCAGCAGGGCTAGCGGCCAAGAGACCCAGTACTTC. The V gene is TRBV7-6, the J gene TRBJ2-5; TRBD2 matches 7 bases. The germline V gene encodes CDR1 SGHVS and CDR2 FNYEAQ. This CDR3 is built from 13 residues. The junction had 2 bases not matched to a gene; V was cut back by 6 bases and J by 1 base.

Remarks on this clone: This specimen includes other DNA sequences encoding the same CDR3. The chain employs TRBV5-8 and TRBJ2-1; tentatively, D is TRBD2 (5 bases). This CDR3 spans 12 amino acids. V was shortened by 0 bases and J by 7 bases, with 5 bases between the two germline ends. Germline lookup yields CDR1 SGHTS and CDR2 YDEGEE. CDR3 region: CASSLGGNEQFF. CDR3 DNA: TGTGCCAGCAGCTTGGGAGGGAATGAGCAGTTCTTC.

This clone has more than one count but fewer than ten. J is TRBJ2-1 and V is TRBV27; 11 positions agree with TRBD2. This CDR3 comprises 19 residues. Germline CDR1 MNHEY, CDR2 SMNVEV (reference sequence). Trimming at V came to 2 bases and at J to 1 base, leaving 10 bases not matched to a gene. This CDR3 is CASSLVRLAGGGSYNEQFF. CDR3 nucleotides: TGTGCCAGCAGTTTAGTCCGGCTAGCGGGAGGTGGGTCCTACAATGAGCAGTTCTTC.

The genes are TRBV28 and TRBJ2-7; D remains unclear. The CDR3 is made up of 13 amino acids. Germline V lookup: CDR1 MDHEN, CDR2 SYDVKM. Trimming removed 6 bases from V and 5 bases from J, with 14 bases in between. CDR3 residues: CASSLDGSHEQYF. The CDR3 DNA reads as TGTGCCAGCAGCCTCGACGGATCCCACGAGCAGTACTTC.

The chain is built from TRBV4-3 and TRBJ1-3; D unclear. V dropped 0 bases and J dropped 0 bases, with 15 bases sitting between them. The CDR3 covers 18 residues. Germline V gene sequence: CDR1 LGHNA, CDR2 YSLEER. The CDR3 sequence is CASSQDPMKGFSGNTIYF. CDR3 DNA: TGCGCCAGCAGCCAAGATCCGATGAAAGGTTTCTCTGGAAACACCATATATTTT.

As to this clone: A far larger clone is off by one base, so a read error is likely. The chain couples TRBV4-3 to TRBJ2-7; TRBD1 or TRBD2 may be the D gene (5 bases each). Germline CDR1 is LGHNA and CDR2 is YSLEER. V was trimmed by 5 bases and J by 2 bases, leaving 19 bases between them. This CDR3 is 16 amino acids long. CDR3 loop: CASSESSERGAYEQYF. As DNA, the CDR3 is TGCGCCAGCAGCGAGAGTAGCGAGAGAGGGGCCTACGAGCAGTACTTC.

The CDR3 protein is CASSSPTGGAGETQYF. The CDR3 coding sequence is TGTGCCAGCAGCTCCCCGACAGGGGGGGCTGGAGAGACCCAGTACTTC. The genes are TRBV11-2 and TRBJ2-5; the match to TRBD1 covers 9 bases. Unmatched junction bases numbered 10, after V lost 4 bases and J lost 4 bases. This CDR3 region has 16 residues. Germline CDR1 is SGHAT and CDR2 is FQNNGV.

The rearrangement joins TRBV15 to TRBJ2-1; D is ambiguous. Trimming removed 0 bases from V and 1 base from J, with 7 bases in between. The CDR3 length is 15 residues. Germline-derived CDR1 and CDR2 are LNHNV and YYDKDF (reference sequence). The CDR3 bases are TGTGCCACCAGCAGAGATGGGAAGTCCTACAATGAGCAGTTCTTC. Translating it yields CATSRDGKSYNEQFF.

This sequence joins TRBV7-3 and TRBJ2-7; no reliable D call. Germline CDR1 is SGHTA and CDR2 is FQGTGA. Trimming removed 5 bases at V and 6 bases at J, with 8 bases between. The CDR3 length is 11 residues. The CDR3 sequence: CASSQGTEQYF. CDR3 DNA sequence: TGTGCCAGCAGCCAAGGCACCGAGCAGTACTTC. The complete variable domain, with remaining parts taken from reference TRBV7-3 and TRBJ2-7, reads GAGVSQTPSNKVTEKGKYVELRCDPISGHTALYWYRQSLGQGPEFLIYFQGTGAADDSGLPNDRFFAVRPEGSVSTLKIQRTERGDSAVYLCASSQGTEQYFGPGTRLTVT.

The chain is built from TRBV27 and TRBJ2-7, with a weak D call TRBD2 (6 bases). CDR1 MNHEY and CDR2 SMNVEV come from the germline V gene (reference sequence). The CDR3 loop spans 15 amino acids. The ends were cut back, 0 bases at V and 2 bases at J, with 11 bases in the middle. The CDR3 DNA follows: TGTGCCAGCAGTTTATCTAGCGGCCTCGCCTACGAGCAGTACTTC. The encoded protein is CASSLSSGLAYEQYF.

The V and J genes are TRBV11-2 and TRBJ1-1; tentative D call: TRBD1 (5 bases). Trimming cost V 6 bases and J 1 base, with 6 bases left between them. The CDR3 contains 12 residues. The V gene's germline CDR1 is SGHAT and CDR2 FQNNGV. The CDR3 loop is CASRQGNTEAFF. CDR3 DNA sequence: TGTGCCAGCAGGCAGGGGAACACTGAAGCTTTCTTT.

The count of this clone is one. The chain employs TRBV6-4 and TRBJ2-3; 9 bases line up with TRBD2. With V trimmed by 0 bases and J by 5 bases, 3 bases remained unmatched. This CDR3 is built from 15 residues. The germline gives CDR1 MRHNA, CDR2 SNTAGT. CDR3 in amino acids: CASSDSGGRGDTQYF. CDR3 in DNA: TGTGCCAGCAGTGACTCGGGCGGGAGGGGAGATACGCAGTATTTT.

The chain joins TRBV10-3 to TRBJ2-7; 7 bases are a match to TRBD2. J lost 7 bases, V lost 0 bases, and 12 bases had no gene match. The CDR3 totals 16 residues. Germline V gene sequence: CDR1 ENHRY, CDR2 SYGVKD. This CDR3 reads CAISESLLAIFGEQYF. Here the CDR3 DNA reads TGTGCCATCAGTGAGTCCCTACTAGCGATCTTTGGTGAGCAGTACTTC.

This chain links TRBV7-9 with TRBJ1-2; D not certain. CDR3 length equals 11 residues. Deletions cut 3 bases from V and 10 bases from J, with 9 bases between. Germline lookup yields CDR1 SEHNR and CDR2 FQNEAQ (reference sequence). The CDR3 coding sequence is TGTGCCAGCAGCTTTGCGGGGTTCTACACCTTC. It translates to CASSFAGFYTF.

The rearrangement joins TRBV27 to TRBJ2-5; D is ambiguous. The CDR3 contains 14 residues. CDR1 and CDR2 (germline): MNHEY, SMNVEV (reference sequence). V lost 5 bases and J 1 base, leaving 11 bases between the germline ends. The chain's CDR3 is CASSPADGQETQYF. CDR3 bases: TGTGCCAGCAGTCCCGCCGACGGCCAAGAGACCCAGTACTTC.

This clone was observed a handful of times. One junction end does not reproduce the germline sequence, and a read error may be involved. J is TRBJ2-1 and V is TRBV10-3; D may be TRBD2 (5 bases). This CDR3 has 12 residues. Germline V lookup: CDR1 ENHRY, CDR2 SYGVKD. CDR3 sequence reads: CAIRDYYNEQFF. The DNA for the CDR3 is TGTGCCATCCGTGACTACTACAATGAGCAGTTCTTC.

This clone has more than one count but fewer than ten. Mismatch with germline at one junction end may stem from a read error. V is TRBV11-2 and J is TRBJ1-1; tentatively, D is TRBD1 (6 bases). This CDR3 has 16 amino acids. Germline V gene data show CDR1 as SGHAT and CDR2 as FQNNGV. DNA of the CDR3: TGCGCCAGCAGCCAAGGAGTTAACAGGGAGAACACTGAAGCTTTCTTT. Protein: CASSQGVNRENTEAFF.

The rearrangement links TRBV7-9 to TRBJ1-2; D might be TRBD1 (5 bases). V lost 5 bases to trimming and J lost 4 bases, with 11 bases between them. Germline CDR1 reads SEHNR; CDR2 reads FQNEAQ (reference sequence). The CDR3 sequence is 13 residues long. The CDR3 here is CASSPAGAYGYTF. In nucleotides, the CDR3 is TGTGCCAGCAGCCCCGCCGGGGCCTATGGCTACACCTTC.

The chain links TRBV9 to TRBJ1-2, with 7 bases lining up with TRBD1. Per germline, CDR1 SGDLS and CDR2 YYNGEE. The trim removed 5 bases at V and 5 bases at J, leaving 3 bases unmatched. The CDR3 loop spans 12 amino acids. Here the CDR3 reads CASSSQGYGYTF. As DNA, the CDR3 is TGTGCCAGCAGTTCACAGGGGTATGGCTACACCTTC. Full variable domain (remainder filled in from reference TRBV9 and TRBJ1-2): DSGVTQTPKHLITATGQRVTLRCSPRSGDLSVYWYQQSLDQGLQFLIQYYNGEERAKGNILERFSAQQFPDLHSELNLSSLELGDSALYFCASSSQGYGYTFGSGTRLTVV.

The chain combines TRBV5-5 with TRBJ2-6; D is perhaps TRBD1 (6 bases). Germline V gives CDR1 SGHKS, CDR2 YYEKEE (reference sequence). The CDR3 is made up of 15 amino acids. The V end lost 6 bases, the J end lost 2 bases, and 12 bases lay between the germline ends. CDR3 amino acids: CASNRERTGANVLTF. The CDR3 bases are TGTGCCAGCAACAGGGAGCGAACTGGGGCCAACGTCCTGACTTTC.

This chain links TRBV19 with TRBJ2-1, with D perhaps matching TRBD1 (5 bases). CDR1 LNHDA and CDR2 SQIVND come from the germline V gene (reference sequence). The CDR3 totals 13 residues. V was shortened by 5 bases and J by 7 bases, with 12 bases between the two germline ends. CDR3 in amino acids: CASSPAGWNEQFF. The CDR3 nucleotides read TGTGCCAGTAGTCCTGCAGGGTGGAATGAGCAGTTCTTC.

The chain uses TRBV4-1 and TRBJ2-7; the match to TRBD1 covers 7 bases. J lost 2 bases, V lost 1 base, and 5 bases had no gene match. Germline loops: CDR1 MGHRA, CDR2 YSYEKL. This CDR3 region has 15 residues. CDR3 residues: CASSQVWQGAYEQYF. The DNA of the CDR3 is TGCGCCAGCAGCCAAGTGTGGCAGGGGGCCTACGAGCAGTACTTC.

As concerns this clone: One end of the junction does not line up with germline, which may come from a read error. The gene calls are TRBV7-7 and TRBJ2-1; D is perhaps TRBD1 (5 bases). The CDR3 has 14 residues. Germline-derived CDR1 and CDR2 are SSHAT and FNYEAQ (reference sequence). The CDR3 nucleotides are TGTGCTAGCAGCTCGCCCGACAGTCCATTGGAGCAGTTCTTC. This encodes CASSSPDSPLEQFF.